These T cell receptor beta chains were read from a single sample in a study of CD8 T cells in Susac syndrome. TCRdb re-called the immunoSEQ multiplex PCR reads with MiXCR, one entry per CDR3 protein. The sample has 65,000 to 95,000 distinct CDR3 sequences, 94% seen once; the top ten hold under 1%. Sequenced sample: CD8+ T cells from PBMCs. Receptors were obtained from a human donor with Susac syndrome. Each CDR3 is given with its conserved first and last residue. D genes are given only for firm matches. Clone size, where shown, is once, few, many, or a class for clones that have expanded.

TRBD2,15,TRBV12-3/TRBV12-4,-,TRBJ2-7,CASRQDGGGAHEQYF,TGTGCCAGCAGACAGGATGGCGGGGGGGCCCACGAGCAGTACTTC
TRBD1,16,TRBV3-1,-,TRBJ2-3,CASREGSGGIADTQYF,TGTGCCAGCAGAGAGGGTTCAGGGGGCATCGCAGATACGCAGTATTTT
-,13,TRBV6-6,-,TRBJ2-1,CASSYSAGNEQFF,TGTGCCAGCAGTTACTCAGCAGGGAATGAGCAGTTCTTC
-,11,TRBV29-1,once,TRBJ2-1,CSVKDNHEQFF,TGCAGCGTTAAAGACAACCATGAGCAGTTCTTC
-,16,TRBV6-5,once,TRBJ2-7,CASSYSWRDIPGEQYF,TGTGCCAGCAGTTACTCGTGGCGGGACATACCGGGTGAGCAGTACTTC
-,11,TRBV4-3,-,TRBJ2-7,CASRLRTEQYF,TGCGCCAGCAGACTACGAACCGAGCAGTACTTC
TRBD1,14,TRBV5-6,-,TRBJ1-2,CASSTGTGPYGYTF,TGTGCCAGCAGCACGGGGACAGGGCCCTATGGCTACACCTTC
TRBD1,16,TRBV12-3/TRBV12-4,-,TRBJ2-3,CASISGTGLATDTQYF,TGTGCCAGCATTTCCGGGACAGGACTTGCCACAGATACGCAGTATTTT
-,18,TRBV30,-,TRBJ2-1,CAWSGGVSYYDLYNEQFF,TGTGCCTGGAGTGGGGGGGTCAGCTATTATGATCTATACAATGAGCAGTTCTTC
-,12,TRBV19,-,TRBJ1-5,CASWSGNQPQHF,TGTGCCAGTTGGTCGGGCAATCAGCCCCAGCATTTT
TRBD2,15,TRBV11-1,-,TRBJ2-4,CASSKWDQGLGIQYF,TGTGCCAGCAGCAAGTGGGACCAGGGACTAGGCATTCAGTACTTC
TRBD1,15,TRBV9,-,TRBJ1-4,CASSMAGTENEKLFF,TGTGCCAGCAGCATGGCCGGGACAGAAAATGAAAAACTGTTTTTT
TRBD1,16,TRBV4-3,once,TRBJ2-7,CASSPQSGTVVGEQYF,TGCGCCAGCAGCCCACAATCCGGGACAGTGGTAGGCGAGCAGTACTTC
-,13,TRBV9,-,TRBJ2-7,CASSEAADYEQYF,TGTGCCAGCAGCGAGGCGGCAGACTACGAGCAGTACTTC
-,18,TRBV13,once,TRBJ2-7,CASSLASPEASGAYEQYF,TGTGCCAGCAGCTTAGCCAGCCCCGAGGCGTCGGGCGCCTACGAGCAGTACTTC
-,16,TRBV4-3,once,TRBJ2-7,CASSQAVPSASYEQYF,TGCGCCAGCAGCCAAGCTGTGCCTAGCGCGTCCTACGAGCAGTACTTC
-,16,TRBV6-2/TRBV6-3,-,TRBJ2-6,CASTRGGPSGANVLTF,TGTGCCAGCACAAGAGGGGGGCCCTCTGGGGCCAACGTCCTGACTTTC
TRBD1,13,TRBV19,-,TRBJ2-7,CASGGQGAYEQYF,TGTGCCAGCGGGGGACAGGGGGCTTACGAGCAGTACTTC
-,14,TRBV7-9,-,TRBJ2-1,CASSRSISYNEQFF,TGTGCCAGCAGCCGCTCGATCTCGTACAATGAGCAGTTCTTC
-,11,TRBV20-1,-,TRBJ2-7,CSARAASEQYF,TGCAGTGCTAGAGCAGCGAGTGAGCAGTACTTC
-,14,TRBV27,-,TRBJ1-2,CASSSGAYRDGYTF,TGTGCCAGCAGTTCAGGGGCTTATAGGGATGGCTACACCTTC
TRBD1,14,TRBV27,-,TRBJ1-2,CASSSGTGVFGYTF,TGTGCCAGCAGTTCCGGGACAGGGGTCTTTGGCTACACCTTC
TRBD1,15,TRBV9,-,TRBJ2-5,CASSVGYRGLETQYF,TGTGCCAGCAGCGTAGGTTACAGGGGGTTGGAGACCCAGTACTTC
-,13,TRBV29-1,-,TRBJ2-5,CSVEDGGGETQYF,TGCAGCGTAGAGGACGGAGGGGGAGAGACCCAGTACTTC
-,13,TRBV27,once,TRBJ1-3,CASSWNSGNTIYF,TGTGCCAGCAGCTGGAATTCTGGAAACACCATATATTTT
-,14,TRBV5-1,-,TRBJ2-1,CASSLTSLYNEQFF,TGCGCCAGCAGCTTAACTAGCTTATACAATGAGCAGTTCTTC
-,16,TRBV2,-,TRBJ1-1,CAALAGRSARNTEAFF,TGTGCCGCCTTGGCGGGTAGGTCTGCCAGAAACACTGAAGCTTTCTTT